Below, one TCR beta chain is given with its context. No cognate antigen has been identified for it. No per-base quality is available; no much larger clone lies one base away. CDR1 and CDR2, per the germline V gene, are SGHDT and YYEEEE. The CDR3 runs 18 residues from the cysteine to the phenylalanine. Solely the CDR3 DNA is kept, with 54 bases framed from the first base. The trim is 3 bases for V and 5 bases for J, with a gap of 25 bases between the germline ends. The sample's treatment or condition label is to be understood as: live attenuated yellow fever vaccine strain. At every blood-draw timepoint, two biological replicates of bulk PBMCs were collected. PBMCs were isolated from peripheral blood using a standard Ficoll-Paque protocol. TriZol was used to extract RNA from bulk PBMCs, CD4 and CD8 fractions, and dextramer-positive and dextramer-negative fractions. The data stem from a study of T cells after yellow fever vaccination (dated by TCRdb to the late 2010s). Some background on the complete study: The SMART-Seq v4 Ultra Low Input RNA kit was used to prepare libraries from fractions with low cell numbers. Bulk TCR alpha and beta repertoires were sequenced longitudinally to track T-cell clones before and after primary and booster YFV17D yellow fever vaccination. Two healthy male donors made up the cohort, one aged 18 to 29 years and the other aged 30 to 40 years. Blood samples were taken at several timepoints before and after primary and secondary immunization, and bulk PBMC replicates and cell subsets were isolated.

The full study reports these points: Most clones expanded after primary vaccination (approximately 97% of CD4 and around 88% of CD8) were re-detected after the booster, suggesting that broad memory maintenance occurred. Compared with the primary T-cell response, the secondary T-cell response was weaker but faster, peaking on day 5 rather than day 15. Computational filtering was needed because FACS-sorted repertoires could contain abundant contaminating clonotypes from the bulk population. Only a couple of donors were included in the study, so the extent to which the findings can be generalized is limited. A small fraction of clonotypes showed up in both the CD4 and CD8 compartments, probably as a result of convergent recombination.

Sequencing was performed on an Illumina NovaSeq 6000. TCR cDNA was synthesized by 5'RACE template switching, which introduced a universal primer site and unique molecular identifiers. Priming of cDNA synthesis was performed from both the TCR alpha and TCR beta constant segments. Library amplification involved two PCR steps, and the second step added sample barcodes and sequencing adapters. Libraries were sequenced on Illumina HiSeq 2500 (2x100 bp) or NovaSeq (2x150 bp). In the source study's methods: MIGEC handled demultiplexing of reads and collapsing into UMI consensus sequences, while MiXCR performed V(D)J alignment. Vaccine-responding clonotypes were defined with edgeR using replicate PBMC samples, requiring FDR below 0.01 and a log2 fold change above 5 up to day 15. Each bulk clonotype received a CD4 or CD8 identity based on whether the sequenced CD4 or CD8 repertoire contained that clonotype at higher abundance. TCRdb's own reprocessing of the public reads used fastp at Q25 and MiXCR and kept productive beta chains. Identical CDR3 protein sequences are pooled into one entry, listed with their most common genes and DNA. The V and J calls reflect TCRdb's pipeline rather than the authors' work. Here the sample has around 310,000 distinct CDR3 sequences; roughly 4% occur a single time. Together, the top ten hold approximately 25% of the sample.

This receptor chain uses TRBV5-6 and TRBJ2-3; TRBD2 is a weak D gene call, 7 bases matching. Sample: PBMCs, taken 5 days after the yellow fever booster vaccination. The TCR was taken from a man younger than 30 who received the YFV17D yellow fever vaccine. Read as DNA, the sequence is TGTGCCAGCAGCTGGAGGGGGGGAGGGGCGAAGTCTGTAGATACGCAGTATTTT. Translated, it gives CASSWRGGGAKSVDTQYF. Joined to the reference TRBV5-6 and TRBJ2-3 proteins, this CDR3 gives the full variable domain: DAGVTQSPTHLIKTRGQQVTLRCSPKSGHDTVSWYQQALGQGPQFIFQYYEEEERQRGNFPDRFSGHQFPNYSSELNVNALLLGDSALYLCASSWRGGGAKSVDTQYFGPGTRLTVL.